Listed below are T cell receptor beta chains from one sample, sequenced in a study of blood T cells in healthy people across ages. TCRdb re-derived calls from the 5' RACE reads in MiXCR, one entry per CDR3 protein. The sample has under 800,000 distinct CDR3 sequences; roughly 43% are singletons. Material: blood. Every receptor here comes from a woman aged 55-75 years in good health. The CDR3 runs from the conserved cysteine through the conserved F or W. The order of the fields is J gene, clone size, V gene, D gene, CDR3 DNA, CDR3 protein. The D gene is left open where the match is weak. A row's size may be missing; if present it is once, few, many or a size class.

J gene: TRBJ2-5; clone size: -; V gene: TRBV25-1; D gene: -; CDR3 DNA: TGTGCCAGCAGTGAAGAGCGTTTTGGGACGGAGACCTACCAAGAGACCCAGTACTTC; CDR3 protein: CASSEERFGTETYQETQYF
J gene: TRBJ2-5; clone size: many; V gene: TRBV29-1; D gene: -; CDR3 DNA: TGCAGCGTTGTAGCGGTACAAGAGACCCAGTACTTC; CDR3 protein: CSVVAVQETQYF
J gene: TRBJ1-1; clone size: -; V gene: TRBV29-1; D gene: -; CDR3 DNA: TGCAGCGTTGTCGGACCGGGAGGGAACACTGAAGCTTTCTTT; CDR3 protein: CSVVGPGGNTEAFF
J gene: TRBJ1-2; clone size: few; V gene: TRBV5-1; D gene: TRBD1; CDR3 DNA: TGCGCCAGCAGCCCTACAGGGGGCGGGCATGGCTACACCTTC; CDR3 protein: CASSPTGGGHGYTF
J gene: TRBJ2-3; clone size: few; V gene: TRBV2; D gene: -; CDR3 DNA: TGTGCCAGCAGTGCGGACCCAGCGGATACGCAGTATTTT; CDR3 protein: CASSADPADTQYF
J gene: TRBJ2-4; clone size: -; V gene: TRBV6-2/TRBV6-3; D gene: TRBD1; CDR3 DNA: TGTGCCAGCAGTAAACAGGGGGCTATTAATCAAAACATTCAGTACTTC; CDR3 protein: CASSKQGAINQNIQYF
J gene: TRBJ2-5; clone size: -; V gene: TRBV11-2; D gene: TRBD2; CDR3 DNA: TGTGCCAGCAGCTTAATATCAAGTTGGGGAGGTAGCGGGTCCCAAGAGACCCAGTACTTC; CDR3 protein: CASSLISSWGGSGSQETQYF
J gene: TRBJ2-7; clone size: -; V gene: TRBV3-1; D gene: TRBD2; CDR3 DNA: TGTGCCAGCAGCCCTGGACTAGTCATCTACAATGAGCAGTACTTC; CDR3 protein: CASSPGLVIYNEQYF
J gene: TRBJ1-2; clone size: -; V gene: TRBV3-1; D gene: -; CDR3 DNA: TGTGCCAGCACCGCGGCGGGGGACGGCTACACCTTC; CDR3 protein: CASTAAGDGYTF
J gene: TRBJ2-7; clone size: few; V gene: TRBV28; D gene: TRBD2; CDR3 DNA: TGTGCCAGTCAGCGGGAGGGATTCTCCTACGAGCAGTACTTC; CDR3 protein: CASQREGFSYEQYF
J gene: TRBJ1-1; clone size: -; V gene: TRBV5-1; D gene: TRBD1; CDR3 DNA: TGCGCCAGCAGCGAAGCTGGGACAGAGAACACTGAAGCTTTCTTT; CDR3 protein: CASSEAGTENTEAFF
J gene: TRBJ2-1; clone size: few; V gene: TRBV4-2; D gene: -; CDR3 DNA: TGTGCCAGCAGCCAAGGGGGTGGGACCTCCTACAATGAGCAGTTCTTC; CDR3 protein: CASSQGGGTSYNEQFF
J gene: TRBJ1-5; clone size: -; V gene: TRBV29-1; D gene: -; CDR3 DNA: TGCAGCGTTATCGGAGGGGGGTCGAATCAGCCCCAGCATTTT; CDR3 protein: CSVIGGGSNQPQHF
J gene: TRBJ2-3; clone size: -; V gene: TRBV20-1; D gene: TRBD1; CDR3 DNA: TGCAGTGCTCCCCGGGACAGGGTCACAGATACGCAATATTTT; CDR3 protein: CSAPRDRVTDTQYF
J gene: TRBJ2-1; clone size: few; V gene: TRBV7-8; D gene: TRBD2; CDR3 DNA: TGTGCCAGCAGCATACTAGCGGGAGGGCCGTCCTACAATGAGCAGTTCTTC; CDR3 protein: CASSILAGGPSYNEQFF
J gene: TRBJ2-5; clone size: -; V gene: TRBV6-2/TRBV6-3; D gene: TRBD1; CDR3 DNA: TGTGCCAGCAGGCCCCTCGACAGGGGAGAGACCCAGTACTTC; CDR3 protein: CASRPLDRGETQYF
J gene: TRBJ2-7; clone size: -; V gene: TRBV9; D gene: -; CDR3 DNA: TGTGCCAGCAGCGTGGGGGTTGGACAATTCCACGAGCAGTACTTC; CDR3 protein: CASSVGVGQFHEQYF
J gene: TRBJ2-7; clone size: few; V gene: TRBV18; D gene: -; CDR3 DNA: TGTGCCAGCTCTCTCCAGGGTCGGGCCTACGAGCAGTACTTC; CDR3 protein: CASSLQGRAYEQYF
J gene: TRBJ2-5; clone size: -; V gene: TRBV4-3; D gene: TRBD1; CDR3 DNA: TGCGCCAGCAGCCAAGACCCAGGGGGCGCACAGACCCAGTACTTC; CDR3 protein: CASSQDPGGAQTQYF
J gene: TRBJ1-5; clone size: once; V gene: TRBV20-1; D gene: -; CDR3 DNA: TGTAGTGCTAGAGGCATTAGCAATCAGCCCCAGCATTTT; CDR3 protein: CSARGISNQPQHF
J gene: TRBJ2-7; clone size: -; V gene: TRBV7-2; D gene: -; CDR3 DNA: TGTGCCAGCAGTTTTGCCTACACGGCCCCCGAGCAGTACTTC; CDR3 protein: CASSFAYTAPEQYF
J gene: TRBJ2-3; clone size: few; V gene: TRBV15; D gene: -; CDR3 DNA: TGTGCCACCAGCAGAGACCTAGCAGACACAGATACGCAGTATTTT; CDR3 protein: CATSRDLADTDTQYF
J gene: TRBJ2-7; clone size: few; V gene: TRBV2; D gene: -; CDR3 DNA: TGTGCCAGCAGTGAAACCTACTTGAACGAGCAGTACTTC; CDR3 protein: CASSETYLNEQYF
J gene: TRBJ1-1; clone size: -; V gene: TRBV29-1; D gene: -; CDR3 DNA: TGCAGCGTTACCCCAGAGAACACTGAAGCTTTCTTT; CDR3 protein: CSVTPENTEAFF
J gene: TRBJ2-1; clone size: few; V gene: TRBV9; D gene: -; CDR3 DNA: TGTGCCAGCAGCGCCCCGGGACGCAGGGAGCAGTTCTTC; CDR3 protein: CASSAPGRREQFF
J gene: TRBJ2-3; clone size: once; V gene: TRBV7-2; D gene: -; CDR3 DNA: TGTGCCAGCAGCTCGTACCCAGATACGCAGTATTTT; CDR3 protein: CASSSYPDTQYF